The 3 T cell receptor beta chains reported below all come from one sample, sequenced in a study of cytomegalovirus exposure and HLA in healthy donors. Amplification used 60 Vbeta primers and 13 Jbeta primers. Clones were sequenced by immunoSEQ multiplex PCR, and TCRdb holds only the in-frame ones, with some missing. The sample shows 150,000 or so clones, about 73% of them seen only once. Sequenced: PBMCs. These TCRs come from a middle-aged woman in good health and CMV-seronegative.

The rearrangement links TRBV10-3 to TRBJ1-6; D is uncertain. The CDR3 length is 18 residues. Trimming removed 0 bases from V and 0 bases from J, with 12 bases in between. The germline CDR1 and CDR2 sequences are ENHRY and SYGVKD. This chain's CDR3 is CAISESGKWSSYNSPLHF. DNA of the CDR3: TGTGCCATCAGTGAGTCCGGGAAATGGAGCTCCTATAATTCACCCCTCCACTTT.

This clone has more than one count but fewer than ten. V usage is TRBV13 and J usage is TRBJ1-2, with a tentative D call TRBD1 (6 bases). The V gene's germline CDR1 is PRHDT and CDR2 FYEKMQ (reference sequence). This CDR3 is 14 amino acids long. The V end lost 5 bases, the J end lost 4 bases, and 14 bases lay between the germline ends. Written as DNA, the CDR3 is TGTGCCAGCAGCAACAGGGCTGGCGGCTATGGCTACACCTTC. Its protein product is CASSNRAGGYGYTF. The full variable domain, its missing parts supplied by reference TRBV13 and TRBJ1-2, is AAGVIQSPRHLIKEKRETATLKCYPIPRHDTVYWYQQGPGQDPQFLISFYEKMQSDKGSIPDRFSAQQFSDYHSELNMSSLELGDSALYFCASSNRAGGYGYTFGSGTRLTVV.

This chain uses TRBV27 with TRBJ2-1, with TRBD1 identical over 7 bases. The V gene end was trimmed by 5 bases and the J gene end by 3 bases; junction bases not matched to a gene: 7. Per germline, CDR1 MNHEY and CDR2 SMNVEV (reference sequence). The CDR3 consists of 15 residues. CDR3 DNA sequence: TGTGCCAGCAGTATTCACAGGGGCCTCTACAATGAGCAGTTCTTC. Encoded protein: CASSIHRGLYNEQFF.